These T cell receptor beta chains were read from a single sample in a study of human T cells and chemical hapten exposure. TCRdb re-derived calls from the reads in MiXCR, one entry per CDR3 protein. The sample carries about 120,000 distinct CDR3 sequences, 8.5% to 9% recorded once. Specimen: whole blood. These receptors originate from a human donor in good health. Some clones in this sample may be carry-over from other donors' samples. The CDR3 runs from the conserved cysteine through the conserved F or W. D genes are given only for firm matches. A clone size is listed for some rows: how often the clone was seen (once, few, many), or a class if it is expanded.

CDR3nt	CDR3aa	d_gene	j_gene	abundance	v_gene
TGTGCCAGCAGTTTAAGGGTCCGGAATTCACCCCTCCACTTT	CASSLRVRNSPLHF	.	TRBJ1-6	many	TRBV12-3/TRBV12-4
TGTGCCAGCAGTATGGCCCCGGGACTAGCGGGCTACGAGCAGTACTTC	CASSMAPGLAGYEQYF	TRBD2	TRBJ2-7	.	TRBV12-3/TRBV12-4
TGTGCCAGCGGGGCAGGAGTAAAAACTGAAGCTTTCTTT	CASGAGVKTEAFF	.	TRBJ1-1	few	TRBV6-2/TRBV6-3
TGTGCCAGCAGCTACACCAGTTCCTACGAGCAGTACTTC	CASSYTSSYEQYF	.	TRBJ2-7	many	TRBV9
TGTGCCAGCAGCACCCTTAGCGGGAGGGCTAGCACCGGGGAGCTGTTTTTT	CASSTLSGRASTGELFF	TRBD2	TRBJ2-2	.	TRBV28
TGTGCCAGCAGTGATGGACAGGGCACTGAAGCTTTCTTT	CASSDGQGTEAFF	TRBD1	TRBJ1-1	many	TRBV2
TGTGCCAGCAGTCCGGGGCCCCCCTTCGGCACTGAAGCTTTCTTT	CASSPGPPFGTEAFF	.	TRBJ1-1	many	TRBV27
TGTGCCAGCAGACGCCGGGACAGGGATACAGATACGCAGTATTTT	CASRRRDRDTDTQYF	TRBD1	TRBJ2-3	few	TRBV7-3
TGTGCCAGCAGCTTAGCCAGGGGAAACACCATATATTTT	CASSLARGNTIYF	.	TRBJ1-3	few	TRBV7-2
TGTGCCAGCAGCTTAAGGGAGAGCGCTGAAGCTTTCTTT	CASSLRESAEAFF	.	TRBJ1-1	many	TRBV11-3
TGTGCCAGCAGTTTGTCAAACAATCAGCCCCAGCATTTT	CASSLSNNQPQHF	.	TRBJ1-5	.	TRBV27
TGCGCCAGCAAAAGGACTAGCGGGGATTACGAGGAGCAGTTCTTC	CASKRTSGDYEEQFF	TRBD2	TRBJ2-1	.	TRBV5-1
TGCAGTGCTAGAGGTAGCCCCCCGAGCACAGATACGCAGTATTTT	CSARGSPPSTDTQYF	.	TRBJ2-3	many	TRBV20-1
TGTGCCAGCAGCTTAGTGACTAGCGGGAGTACTGGTGAGCAGTTCTTC	CASSLVTSGSTGEQFF	TRBD2	TRBJ2-1	many	TRBV11-2
TGCAGTGCTAGAGATCCAGGGGGGCGATCCTACAATGAGCAGTTCTTC	CSARDPGGRSYNEQFF	.	TRBJ2-1	few	TRBV20-1
TGCGCCAGCAGCTTGGTTGGGGGTGATCAGCCCCAGCATTTT	CASSLVGGDQPQHF	.	TRBJ1-5	many	TRBV5-1
TGCAGTGCTCCGTCGGACAGGGGGTCTGGCTACACCTTC	CSAPSDRGSGYTF	TRBD1	TRBJ1-2	few	TRBV20-1
TGTGCCAGCAGCCAAGGTCCGGGGTTGTACGAGCAGTACTTC	CASSQGPGLYEQYF	.	TRBJ2-7	few	TRBV14
TGTGCCATCAGTGAGGGGGGCCCTTACGAGCAGTACTTC	CAISEGGPYEQYF	.	TRBJ2-7	many	TRBV10-3
TGTGCCAGCAGTCTAAGCGGGACCGTTTACAATGAGCAGTTCTTC	CASSLSGTVYNEQFF	TRBD2	TRBJ2-1	many	TRBV12-3/TRBV12-4
TGTGCCAGCAGCCCCCTACCCTTGGGACCGAACACTGAAGCTTTCTTT	CASSPLPLGPNTEAFF	.	TRBJ1-1	.	TRBV27
TGTGCCAGCAGCCGAACTATATACTACGAGCAGTACTTC	CASSRTIYYEQYF	.	TRBJ2-7	.	TRBV7-9
TGTGCCAGCAGTGAAAACAGAGGCACTGAAGCTTTCTTT	CASSENRGTEAFF	.	TRBJ1-1	.	TRBV2
TGTGCCAGCAGCCAAGTAGGTGGAGTTGAGCAGTTCTTC	CASSQVGGVEQFF	.	TRBJ2-1	.	TRBV14
TGTGCCAGCAGCTTACGGACAGGGGGCGGCGAGCAGTACTTC	CASSLRTGGGEQYF	TRBD1	TRBJ2-7	.	TRBV5-4
TGTGCCAGCAATTTCGGGGGAGGTAATTCACCCCTCCACTTT	CASNFGGGNSPLHF	.	TRBJ1-6	many	TRBV7-9
TGTGCCAGCAGACTACTAGCGGTAGGGTCCTACAATGAGCAGTTCTTC	CASRLLAVGSYNEQFF	TRBD2	TRBJ2-1	few	TRBV6-5
TGTGCCAGCATACACGGGGCTAACGACGAGCAGTACTTC	CASIHGANDEQYF	.	TRBJ2-7	many	TRBV2
TGTGCCAGCAGTTACTCTCCAGCGGGGGGGATTTACAATGAGCAGTTCTTC	CASSYSPAGGIYNEQFF	TRBD2	TRBJ2-1	many	TRBV6-2/TRBV6-3
TGCAGCGCCGACCAAGGCAGGGTGGATGAGCAGTTCTTC	CSADQGRVDEQFF	.	TRBJ2-1	many	TRBV29-1
TGTGCCAGCAGCTTGACCGCGGGAAACACTGAAGCTTTCTTT	CASSLTAGNTEAFF	.	TRBJ1-1	many	TRBV9
TGTGCCATCAGTGAGACGGACAGGGGCGGTGAAAAACTGTTTTTT	CAISETDRGGEKLFF	TRBD1	TRBJ1-4	many	TRBV10-3
TGTGCCAGCAGCCCTGTTGGCTCACCCCTCCACTTT	CASSPVGSPLHF	.	TRBJ1-6	few	TRBV7-9
TGTGCCAGCAGCCAAGATCAAGGTCGTCACTCGGGGGACACCATATATTTT	CASSQDQGRHSGDTIYF	.	TRBJ1-3	.	TRBV14
TGTGCCAGCAGCCAAGTTATTCCGGGGGGGAGGGAGCAGTACTTC	CASSQVIPGGREQYF	TRBD2	TRBJ2-7	.	TRBV3-1
TGCAGTGCGCGAACTAGCGGGAGGGAGTACGAGCAGTACTTC	CSARTSGREYEQYF	TRBD2	TRBJ2-7	.	TRBV20-1
TGTGCCAGCAGCAACTCCAGGGAAGACGGTCAGCCCCAGCATTTT	CASSNSREDGQPQHF	.	TRBJ1-5	.	TRBV14
TGTGCCAGTAGTATAGAGGGGGGCTTATCAGGGCGCACAGATACGCAGTATTTT	CASSIEGGLSGRTDTQYF	.	TRBJ2-3	few	TRBV19
TGTGCCAGCAGTCCCTTCTGGGGCATGAACACTGAAGCTTTCTTT	CASSPFWGMNTEAFF	.	TRBJ1-1	.	TRBV6-2/TRBV6-3
TGTGCCAGTAGTCGGGGGGAGGACACCGGGGAGCTGTTTTTT	CASSRGEDTGELFF	TRBD2	TRBJ2-2	few	TRBV19
TGTGCCAGCAGTTCCCCGGGGCTCCCATACGAGCAGTACTTC	CASSSPGLPYEQYF	.	TRBJ2-7	many	TRBV27
TGTGCCAGCAGTTCCAACATGGACGGGGACTCTGGGGCCAACGTCCTGACTTTC	CASSSNMDGDSGANVLTF	.	TRBJ2-6	many	TRBV28
TGCGCCAGCAGTGAGGGGACAACGAAAAATCAGCCCCAGCATTTT	CASSEGTTKNQPQHF	.	TRBJ1-5	many	TRBV10-1
TGTGCCAGCAGTTCCGCGGGTCTGACCTACGAGCAGTACTTC	CASSSAGLTYEQYF	.	TRBJ2-7	many	TRBV6-2/TRBV6-3
TGCAGTGCTAACCTGGGACCCGCAGGCGGGGAGCTGTTTTTT	CSANLGPAGGELFF	.	TRBJ2-2	many	TRBV20-1
TGTGCCAGCAGAAGAAGGGCCTCACCCCTCCACTTT	CASRRRASPLHF	.	TRBJ1-6	few	TRBV27
TGCGCCAGCAGCCCGGGAGTCGGGGAGACCCAGTACTTC	CASSPGVGETQYF	.	TRBJ2-5	few	TRBV2
TGCGCCAGCAGGGCCGGGGAGGGGCACAAGGACACTGAAGCTTTCTTT	CASRAGEGHKDTEAFF	.	TRBJ1-1	many	TRBV5-1
TGTGCCAGCAGCACCTGGACAGGGGAGGACACCGGGGAGCTGTTTTTT	CASSTWTGEDTGELFF	TRBD1	TRBJ2-2	many	TRBV11-2
TGTGCCAGCAGTTTAAAAGGTCAGCCCCAGCATTTT	CASSLKGQPQHF	.	TRBJ1-5	many	TRBV27
TGTGCCAGCAGCGTACAGGGGATCCCCCGGGACAATGAGCAGTTCTTC	CASSVQGIPRDNEQFF	TRBD1	TRBJ2-1	many	TRBV7-3
TGTGCCAGCAGTGATGACAGCTATGGCTACACCTTC	CASSDDSYGYTF	.	TRBJ1-2	many	TRBV6-2/TRBV6-3
TGTGCCAGCAGCTTTTACCCGACTAGCACCCAAGAGACCCAGTACTTC	CASSFYPTSTQETQYF	TRBD2	TRBJ2-5	.	TRBV11-2
TGCAGTGCTAGACGAGGAGGAAGGGACAGGGACACTGAAGCTTTCTTT	CSARRGGRDRDTEAFF	TRBD1	TRBJ1-1	many	TRBV20-1
TGTGCCAGCAGTTTCCGGGAACCCAGATCCTACGAGCAGTACTTC	CASSFREPRSYEQYF	.	TRBJ2-7	few	TRBV6-6
TGTGCCAGCAGCCTCTCGGGACTAGCGCGCCATGAGCAGTTCTTC	CASSLSGLARHEQFF	TRBD2	TRBJ2-1	.	TRBV6-2/TRBV6-3
TGTGCCAGCAGTTTATACGAGCAGTACTTC	CASSLYEQYF	.	TRBJ2-7	many	TRBV12-3/TRBV12-4
TGCGCCAGCAGTGTCCCGGGACAGGGGGAGGTGAGAAGCAATCAGCCCCAGCATTTT	CASSVPGQGEVRSNQPQHF	TRBD1	TRBJ1-5	many	TRBV10-2